The clone carrying this T cell receptor beta chain was observed a few times. The antigen remains unidentified. The data belong to a study of T cells in Graves' hyperthyroidism and ophthalmopathy. Study background: The authors collected peripheral blood at initial diagnosis, before any treatment. Whole-study results and caveats: Patients with ophthalmopathy were separated from those with stable hyperthyroidism by a 13 V-J model. Ophthalmopathy was predicted by the model a median of roughly 6.7 months ahead of onset. Blood also held most thyroid clonotypes expanded beyond 0.001.

Amplified regions were TCR beta CDR3 sequences from RNA transcripts. RT-PCR in the first round (using the HTBI primer set) targeted the TCR CDR3. From the multiplex PCR reads, TCRdb called clonotypes with MiXCR, one entry per CDR3 protein. The table shows some 150,000 distinct CDR3 sequences, with roughly a fifth occurring only once. This clonotype was obtained from a woman in her 50s with Graves' hyperthyroidism that later progressed to Graves' ophthalmopathy. Sequenced input: blood.

CDR3 in DNA: TGTGCCAGCAGGCGGGGGACAGGGACCACAGATACGCAGTATTTT. Encoded protein: CASRRGTGTTDTQYF. This chain connects TRBV9 to TRBJ2-3, with 9 nucleotides matching TRBD1. Trimming at V came to 5 bases and at J to 2 bases, leaving 6 bases not matched to a gene. The CDR3 covers 15 residues. CDR1 is SGDLS, CDR2 YYNGEE, per germline. Variable domain in full (rest from reference TRBV9 and TRBJ2-3): DSGVTQTPKHLITATGQRVTLRCSPRSGDLSVYWYQQSLDQGLQFLIQYYNGEERAKGNILERFSAQQFPDLHSELNLSSLELGDSALYFCASRRGTGTTDTQYFGPGTRLTVL.